Below, 17 T cell receptor beta chains from the same sample are listed, as sequenced in a study of spatial heterogeneity in lung cancer (dated by TCRdb to between 2019 and 2020). Preparation of the library involved 5' RACE. Sequencing was performed on a NextSeq 500. The public reads were run again by TCRdb, first through fastp at Q25 and then through MiXCR, and only productive beta chains were kept. For every CDR3 protein sequence, its rows merge into one entry that carries the most common genes and DNA. This sample has about 38,000 distinct CDR3 sequences in its table, and 7.5% of those were observed once. The ten largest clones capture approximately 30% of the sample. In light of the paper, this sample's time point label describes: sample taken at primary tumor resection. The starting material was PBMCs, obtained at surgery. The receptors were sampled from a male donor with early-stage non-small cell lung cancer.

This clonotype was counted at least ten times. The chain has TRBV6-1 and TRBJ2-7; 8 positions agree with TRBD2. Per germline, CDR1 MNHNS and CDR2 SASEGT. V lost 7 bases to trimming and J lost 2 bases; unmatched junction nucleotides: 7. This CDR3 comprises 14 residues. CDR3 sequence (DNA): TGTGCCAGCATAACCCTAGCGGGTCCCTACGAGCAGTACTTC. Translating gives CASITLAGPYEQYF.

The table lists this clonotype with many counts. The V gene is TRBV10-3, the J gene TRBJ2-2; weak D call: TRBD1 (5 bases). Trimming took off 2 bases at V and 5 bases at J, with 9 bases between the two ends. This CDR3 has 14 residues. The germline V gene encodes CDR1 ENHRY and CDR2 SYGVKD. Written as DNA, the CDR3 is TGTGCCATCAGTGAGGGGGCAGGGACCGGGGAGCTGTTTTTT. This sequence encodes CAISEGAGTGELFF.

This clonotype was detected ten times or more. This chain joins TRBV12-3 or TRBV12-4 and TRBJ2-1; TRBD2 might be the D (7 bases). The V end lost 4 bases, the J end lost 5 bases, and 21 bases lay between the germline ends. The CDR3 totals 17 residues. The CDR3 spells CASSSRGRGRGHNEQFF. The CDR3, as DNA: TGTGCCAGCAGTTCCAGGGGTCGTGGGCGGGGGCACAATGAGCAGTTCTTC.

V and J are TRBV6-2 or TRBV6-3 and TRBJ2-3; TRBD2 matches 9 bases. Germline assignment: CDR1 MNHEY and CDR2 SVGEGT. CDR3 size: 16 residues. V shed 2 bases and J 3 bases; nucleotides not matched to a gene: 6. CDR3 sequence: CASSYAGTSNTDTQYF. CDR3 bases: TGTGCCAGCAGTTACGCCGGGACTAGCAATACAGATACGCAGTATTTT.

This clonotype has a count of ten or more. The CDR3 DNA reads as TGTGCCACCAGTGCCCCCGGAGTTGGGGGTAGCAATCAGCCCCAGCATTTT. Translation: CATSAPGVGGSNQPQHF. V is TRBV24-1 and J is TRBJ1-5, with D possibly being TRBD1 (5 bases). The CDR3 consists of 17 residues. Trimming removed 5 bases from V and 0 bases from J, with 16 bases in between. Germline values: CDR1 KGHDR, CDR2 SFDVKD.

There are many counts of this clonotype. V and J are TRBV7-9 and TRBJ2-3, with D perhaps matching TRBD1 or TRBD2 (5 bases each). CDR3 size: 14 residues. V was shortened by 1 base and J by 9 bases, with 14 bases between the two germline ends. Germline values: CDR1 SEHNR, CDR2 FQNEAQ (reference sequence). CDR3 nucleotides: TGTGCCAGCAGCTTAGGAGGGACCAAAGAGACGCAGTATTTT. Translating it yields CASSLGGTKETQYF.

This clonotype was detected only a few times. In nucleotides, the CDR3 is TGTGCCAGCAGCTGGCGGGGAGTAGATACGCAGTATTTT. As protein: CASSWRGVDTQYF. The chain joins TRBV6-2 or TRBV6-3 to TRBJ2-3, with TRBD2 as a possible D gene (6 bases). With 6 bases removed from V and 5 bases from J, the gap between germline ends came to 12 bases. This CDR3 spans 13 amino acids. Germline CDR1 MNHEY, CDR2 SVGEGT.

This clonotype occurred many times. This sequence joins TRBV7-9 and TRBJ2-3; D gene ambiguous. Per the germline V gene, CDR1 is SEHNR and CDR2 is FQNEAQ (reference sequence). The CDR3 totals 14 residues. V lost 5 bases and J 4 bases, leaving 13 bases between the germline ends. CDR3 protein: CASSLRAGADTQYF. DNA of the CDR3: TGTGCCAGCAGCCTCCGGGCTGGGGCAGATACGCAGTATTTT.

The sample holds many counts of this clonotype. The CDR3 DNA reads TGTGCCAGCAGCTTTGAGGGTTATGGCTACACCTTC. Its protein product is CASSFEGYGYTF. The gene calls are TRBV7-9 and TRBJ1-2, with D unresolved. V lost 3 bases, J lost 5 bases, and 7 bases lay in between. CDR3 length equals 12 residues. Germline assignment: CDR1 SEHNR and CDR2 FQNEAQ (reference sequence).

This clonotype was counted ten times or more. V gene TRBV20-1 combines with J gene TRBJ2-7; D possibly corresponds to TRBD2 (6 bases). Trimming took 3 bases from V and 5 from J, leaving 11 bases between them. This CDR3 region has 12 residues. The germline CDR1 and CDR2 sequences are DFQATT and SNEGSKA (reference sequence). In DNA, the CDR3 is TGCAGTGCTAGCGGGAGCTCTCACGAGCAGTACGTC. It encodes CSASGSSHEQYV.

In the case of this clonotype: Compared with germline, one end of the junction differs, possibly owing to a read error. The chain combines TRBV20-1 with TRBJ2-1; tentatively, D is TRBD1 or TRBD2 (5 bases each). The germline gives CDR1 DFQATT, CDR2 SNEGSKA (reference sequence). This CDR3 is built from 13 residues. The CDR3 loop is CSARATGTKSGVF. The CDR3 DNA reads as TGCAGTGCTAGAGCGACCGGGACCAAATCAGGAGTCTTC.

This clonotype appeared many times. The J gene is TRBJ2-7, the V gene TRBV6-2 or TRBV6-3; D unresolved. V lost 0 bases and J lost 5, with 5 bases in between. CDR1 is MNHEY and CDR2 is SVGEGT in the germline V gene. This CDR3 comprises 12 residues. CDR3 bases: TGTGCCAGCAGTTACTCGAACCACGAGCAGTACGTC. Translating gives CASSYSNHEQYV.

A few counts support this clonotype. This chain connects TRBV2 to TRBJ2-2, with TRBD1 matching over 9 bases. This CDR3 comprises 16 residues. With 3 bases clipped from V and 2 bases from J, the junction kept 4 bases outside the gene matches. Germline CDR1 and CDR2: SNHLY and FYNNEI. The CDR3 sequence is CASSEQQGANTGELFF. CDR3 nucleotide sequence: TGTGCCAGCAGTGAGCAACAGGGGGCAAACACCGGGGAGCTGTTTTTT.

This clonotype showed up many times. V and J are TRBV6-5 and TRBJ2-3, with D possibly matching TRBD1 (5 bases). V lost 2 bases and J 3 bases, leaving 9 bases between the germline ends. The length of the CDR3 is 14 residues. Germline values: CDR1 MNHEY, CDR2 SVGAGI. The CDR3 coding sequence is TGTGCCAGCAGTTACAGGGGAACAACAGATACGCAGTATTTT. This gives the protein CASSYRGTTDTQYF.

There are many counts of this clonotype. The CDR3 spells CASSPGPLSGNTIYF. The CDR3 DNA sequence: TGTGCCAGCAGTCCCGGGCCTCTCTCTGGAAACACCATATATTTT. The chain employs TRBV12-3 or TRBV12-4 and TRBJ1-3; D gene uncertain. CDR3 size: 15 residues. The germline V and J ends were trimmed by 5 bases and 0 bases, with 11 bases remaining between them.

There are a few counts of this clonotype. The chain is built from TRBV5-1 and TRBJ2-7; 8 bases line up with TRBD1. CDR3 length: 17 residues. Germline V gene sequence: CDR1 SGHRS, CDR2 YFSETQ. After removal of 5 bases from V and 4 bases from J, the junction contained 17 bases not matched to a gene. Written as DNA, the CDR3 is TGCGCCAGCAGTTTGTTGCGCTCCGGGACAGGTAAATACGAGCAGTACTTC. Its translation is CASSLLRSGTGKYEQYF.

This clonotype was recorded many times. The rearrangement joins TRBV6-1 to TRBJ2-7; D might be TRBD1 (5 bases). Trimming removed 6 bases at V and 3 bases at J, with 12 bases between. There are 13 residues in the CDR3. The V gene's germline CDR1 is MNHNS and CDR2 SASEGT. The CDR3 loop reads CASRQENGYEQYF. CDR3 nucleotide sequence: TGTGCCAGCAGACAGGAGAATGGCTACGAGCAGTACTTC.